These 7 T cell receptor beta chains share one sample of origin, sequenced in a study of early T cells in non-severe SARS-CoV-2 infection. MiXCR was run by TCRdb on the 5' RACE reads, yielding one entry per CDR3 protein. The data hold fewer than 30,000 distinct CDR3 sequences, with less than 10% observed a single time. Sequencing input: whole blood. These receptors all come from an adult who was a healthcare worker with PCR-confirmed SARS-CoV-2 infection or an uninfected control (not recorded which).

This clonotype was detected many times. V gene TRBV20-1 combines with J gene TRBJ1-4; D remains unclear. Trimming cost V 2 bases and J 1 base, with 8 bases left between them. CDR3 length: 14 amino acids. CDR1 and CDR2 (germline): DFQATT, SNEGSKA (reference sequence). CDR3 coding DNA: TGCAGTGCTAGAACGTTGGGAACTAATGAAAAACTGTTTTTT. It specifies CSARTLGTNEKLFF.

This clonotype was detected ten times or more. The chain couples TRBV14 to TRBJ1-1; D unclear. The germline V gene encodes CDR1 SGHDN and CDR2 FVKESK. The ends were cut back, 4 bases at V and 11 bases at J, with 11 bases in the middle. The length of the CDR3 is 11 residues. CDR3: CASSPGIWAFF. DNA for the CDR3: TGTGCCAGCAGCCCTGGGATATGGGCTTTCTTT.

This clonotype was seen a few times. V is TRBV7-6 and J is TRBJ2-5; D unresolved. V was cut by 1 base and J by 4 bases, with 16 bases left in between. Per the germline V gene, CDR1 is SGHVS and CDR2 is FNYEAQ. The CDR3 length is 16 residues. The CDR3 bases are TGTGCCAGCAGCTTAGTAGGCTTAGCTACCTTAGAGACCCAGTACTTC. Translated: CASSLVGLATLETQYF.

V usage is TRBV10-3 and J usage is TRBJ2-7, with D hard to call. The V end lost 0 bases, the J end lost 2 bases, and 11 bases lay between the germline ends. Germline CDR1 reads ENHRY; CDR2 reads SYGVKD. The CDR3 length is 15 residues. The CDR3 sequence is CAISESPALPYEQYF. The CDR3 bases are TGTGCCATCAGTGAGTCACCAGCGCTACCCTACGAGCAGTACTTC.

At least ten counts were recorded for this clonotype. This rearrangement joins TRBV7-8 to TRBJ1-1; D uncertain. The CDR3 runs to 15 residues. Germline loops: CDR1 SGHVS, CDR2 FQNEAQ. With 5 bases removed from V and 1 base from J, the gap between germline ends came to 14 bases. CDR3 residues: CASSPSGMTNTEAFF. The DNA of the CDR3 is TGTGCCAGCAGCCCTAGTGGAATGACGAACACTGAAGCTTTCTTT.

This clonotype was counted many times. The junction does not match germline at one end; this may be a read error. V is TRBV20-1 and J is TRBJ1-2, with a tentative D call TRBD1 (6 bases). Germline CDR1 reads DFQATT; CDR2 reads SNEGSKA (reference sequence). CDR3 length: 14 residues. CDR3 DNA sequence: TGCAGTGCCAGAGTGGGGGGCTCTAACTATGGCTACACCTTC. Amino acid sequence: CSARVGGSNYGYTF.

By proportion, this clonotype is medium-sized. The chain links TRBV7-2 to TRBJ1-1; TRBD1 matches 9 bases. The CDR3 length is 14 residues. V dropped 3 bases and J dropped 7; count of bases not matched to a gene: 6. Looked up from germline, CDR1 is SGHTA and CDR2 is FQGNSA. CDR3 residues: CASSFGGQGGEAFF. The DNA for the CDR3 is TGTGCCAGCAGCTTCGGGGGACAGGGTGGTGAAGCTTTCTTT. Full variable domain (outside the CDR3, taken from reference TRBV7-2 and TRBJ1-1): GAGVSQSPSNKVTEKGKDVELRCDPISGHTALYWYRQSLGQGLEFLIYFQGNSAPDKSGLPSDRFSAERTGGSVSTLTIQRTQQEDSAVYLCASSFGGQGGEAFFGQGTRLTVV.